These 8 T cell receptor beta chains were all obtained from the same sample, sequenced in a study of blood T cell repertoires in COVID-19. This table comes from immunoSEQ multiplex PCR, and its TCRdb copy is limited to in-frame clones, with some not included. The table has around 100,000 clones, about four fifths seen once. What was sequenced was peripheral blood. The receptors were sampled from a man aged 35 to 55 with active or convalescent COVID-19.

V usage is TRBV30 and J usage is TRBJ1-1; 9 bases are a match to TRBD1. This CDR3 contains 14 residues. From germline, CDR1 is GTSNPN and CDR2 SVGIG (reference sequence). Germline trimming cut 0 bases from V and 4 bases from J; bases unmatched to any gene: 3. The CDR3 DNA is TGTGCCTGGAGTGTTACAGGGGGCCGCACTGAAGCTTTCTTT. Translating gives CAWSVTGGRTEAFF.

The chain recombines TRBV3-1 (or the pseudogene TRBV3-2) with TRBJ2-7; 8 bases are shared with TRBD1. The trim removed 1 base at V and 4 bases at J, leaving 9 bases unmatched. Germline CDR1 LGHDT, CDR2 YNNKEL (reference sequence). The CDR3 spans 16 residues. As DNA, the CDR3 is TGTGCCAGCAGCCAAGGGGGTTCAGGGGGCGGGTACGAGCAGTACTTC. Translating gives CASSQGGSGGGYEQYF.

The chain recombines TRBV9 with TRBJ2-6, with 7 bases aligning to TRBD2. The V gene's germline CDR1 is SGDLS and CDR2 YYNGEE. Trimming took 6 bases from V and 2 from J; bases not matched to a gene: 5. There are 15 residues in the CDR3. The DNA of the CDR3 is TGTGCCAGCACCCGGGAGGCAGCTGGGGCCAACGTCCTGACTTTC. It specifies CASTREAAGANVLTF.

The J gene is TRBJ1-2, the V gene TRBV3-1 (or the pseudogene TRBV3-2); TRBD1 aligns across 8 bases. The V gene end was trimmed by 4 bases and the J gene end by 1 base; junction bases not matched to a gene: 8. CDR1 and CDR2 from the germline V gene are LGHDT and YNNKEL (reference sequence). The CDR3 covers 16 residues. The CDR3 DNA reads TGTGCCAGCAGCCGCAAGACAGGGGCTTTTAACTATGGCTACACCTTC. Translating gives CASSRKTGAFNYGYTF.

This clone was seen just once. CDR3 sequence reads: CATSTGVANTEAFF. The CDR3 coding sequence is TGTGCCACGTCAACAGGGGTGGCGAACACTGAAGCTTTCTTT. The chain is built from TRBV6-5 and TRBJ1-1; 7 nucleotides line up with TRBD1. Trimming at V came to 10 bases and at J to 1 base, leaving 9 bases not matched to a gene. This CDR3 has 14 residues. In germline, CDR1 is MNHEY, CDR2 SVGAGI.

The chain couples TRBV6-4 to TRBJ1-1; 8 nucleotides match TRBD1. V lost 6 bases and J lost 7; bases outside the gene matches: 10. CDR3 length: 14 residues. Germline CDR1 and CDR2: MRHNA and SNTAGT. The CDR3 sequence is CASRQGAQGGEAFF. The CDR3 nucleotides are TGTGCCAGCAGGCAGGGGGCGCAAGGCGGTGAAGCTTTCTTT.

J is TRBJ2-7 and V is TRBV7-9, with D possibly TRBD2 on 6 matching bases. CDR1 and CDR2 from the germline V gene are SEHNR and FQNEAQ (reference sequence). The CDR3 runs to 14 residues. V was shortened by 5 bases and J by 2 bases, with 13 bases between the two germline ends. The CDR3 DNA reads as TGTGCCAGCAGCCCCCTCGGGGGTCCCTACGAGCAGTACTTC. Its translation: CASSPLGGPYEQYF.

The CDR3, as DNA: TGTGCCAGCAGCCCAGGACTAGCTCCAGATACGCAGTATTTT. This sequence encodes CASSPGLAPDTQYF. The genes are TRBV7-3 and TRBJ2-3, with 8 bases identical to TRBD2. From germline, CDR1 is SGHTA and CDR2 FQGTGA. The V and J ends lost 5 bases and 4 bases, in that order; junction bases with no gene match: 5. There are 14 residues in the CDR3.